One and the same sample provided the 30 T cell receptor beta chains below, sequenced in a study of T cell responses to AZD1222 COVID-19 vaccine. Assay used: immunoSEQ multiplex PCR; TCRdb lists only in-frame clones, some missing. The table shows about 120,000 clones, with roughly nine tenths occurring only once. The sample here was peripheral blood, taken 28 days after the second AZD1222 dose. Every receptor here comes from an adult who received the AZD1222 COVID-19 vaccine.

V and J are TRBV11-1 and TRBJ1-2; D gene ambiguous. The V gene lost 3 bases and the J gene lost 7 bases, with 12 bases spanning the gap. This CDR3 comprises 13 residues. The germline V gene encodes CDR1 SGHAT and CDR2 FQDESV (reference sequence). The CDR3 sequence: CASSFMGDSGYTF. The CDR3 region has the DNA TGTGCCAGCAGCTTCATGGGAGACTCTGGCTACACCTTC.

The chain combines TRBV5-1 with TRBJ2-2; D gene uncertain. V lost 6 bases, J lost 2 bases, and 8 bases lay in between. The CDR3 is 13 residues long. Germline loops: CDR1 SGHRS, CDR2 YFSETQ. The CDR3 protein is CASNSDNTGELFF. CDR3 in DNA: TGCGCCAGCAACTCGGACAACACCGGGGAGCTGTTTTTT.

The chain recombines TRBV5-1 with TRBJ2-1; TRBD2 matches at 12 bases. In germline, CDR1 is SGHRS, CDR2 YFSETQ. After removal of 2 bases from V and 1 base from J, the junction contained 1 base not matched to a gene. The CDR3 contains 16 residues. CDR3 protein: CASSFGLAGSYNEQFF. CDR3 nucleotide sequence: TGCGCCAGCAGCTTCGGACTAGCGGGGTCCTACAATGAGCAGTTCTTC.

As for this clone: An end of the junction does not agree with germline; a read error may underlie this. The rearrangement uses TRBV7-9 and TRBJ2-5; no reliable D call. This CDR3 is built from 12 residues. Germline CDR1 is SEHNR and CDR2 is FQNEAQ (reference sequence). CDR3 in amino acids: CASSLVDLGLNF. The CDR3 bases are TGTGCCAGCAGCTTAGTAGACCTGGGTTTGAACTTC.

By share, this clone ranks as medium-sized. The chain recombines TRBV27 with TRBJ1-1; perhaps TRBD1 as D (6 bases). Trimming removed 4 bases from V and 0 bases from J, with 18 bases in between. The CDR3 sequence is 17 residues long. Germline V lookup: CDR1 MNHEY, CDR2 SMNVEV (reference sequence). CDR3 sequence: CASSSPFGGHLNTEAFF. Written as DNA, the CDR3 is TGTGCCAGCAGTTCTCCGTTTGGGGGACACCTGAACACTGAAGCTTTCTTT.

The J gene is TRBJ2-5, the V gene TRBV4-1, with D perhaps matching TRBD1 or TRBD2 (5 bases each). Between the trimmed V and J ends, which lost 6 bases and 5 bases, there was a span of 13 bases. Looked up from germline, CDR1 is MGHRA and CDR2 is YSYEKL. This CDR3 spans 13 amino acids. The CDR3 spells CASRGVAGETQYF. The DNA of the CDR3 is TGCGCCAGCAGGGGGGTCGCAGGGGAGACCCAGTACTTC.

V gene TRBV6-1 combines with J gene TRBJ2-1; D call uncertain. The V end lost 3 bases, the J end lost 6 bases, and 9 bases lay between the germline ends. This CDR3 region has 13 residues. CDR1 and CDR2 from the germline V gene are MNHNS and SASEGT. The chain's CDR3 is CASSEGLFNEQFF. CDR3 bases: TGTGCCAGCAGTGAGGGTCTCTTCAATGAGCAGTTCTTC.

This chain links TRBV10-1 with TRBJ2-5, with D possibly being TRBD1 or TRBD2 (5 bases each). The germline V gene encodes CDR1 WNHNN and CDR2 SYGVQD (reference sequence). This CDR3 has 15 amino acids. With 4 bases removed from V and 0 bases from J, the gap between germline ends came to 12 bases. CDR3 sequence reads: CASSGGTRYQETQYF. CDR3 nucleotides: TGCGCCAGCAGTGGGGGGACCCGGTACCAAGAGACCCAGTACTTC.

This chain connects TRBV7-2 to TRBJ2-1, with TRBD2 matching 12 bases. Germline loops: CDR1 SGHTA, CDR2 FQGNSA. This CDR3 contains 17 residues. J lost 8 bases, V lost 1 base, and 9 bases had no gene match. CDR3 in DNA: TGTGCCAGCAGCTTAGGACTAGCGGGAGTAGTGAGCGATGAGCAGTTCTTC. Translation: CASSLGLAGVVSDEQFF.

J is TRBJ1-5 and V is TRBV18; no clear D gene. Germline V gene data show CDR1 as KGHSH and CDR2 as LQKENI. V was pared by 5 bases and J by 1 base, with 21 bases between. This CDR3 comprises 18 residues. The CDR3 here is CASSERFPVGVSNQPQHF. Here the CDR3 DNA reads TGTGCCAGCTCAGAAAGGTTCCCAGTTGGCGTGAGCAATCAGCCCCAGCATTTT.

V and J are TRBV27 and TRBJ2-2; D is possibly TRBD2 (5 bases). The CDR3 loop spans 11 amino acids. Looked up from germline, CDR1 is MNHEY and CDR2 is SMNVEV (reference sequence). V was trimmed by 6 bases and J by 6 bases, leaving 5 bases between them. The CDR3 loop reads CASRGAGELFF. The CDR3 bases are TGTGCCAGCAGGGGAGCCGGGGAGCTGTTTTTT.

The count of this clone is one. V is TRBV18 and J is TRBJ2-1, with D perhaps TRBD1 (6 bases). The CDR3 is 14 amino acids. V was cut by 0 bases and J by 9 bases, with 12 bases left in between. The germline V gene has CDR1 KGHSH and CDR2 LQKENI. DNA for the CDR3: TGTGCCAGCTCACCACCCGGCAGGGACACTGAGCAGTTCTTC. Translating gives CASSPPGRDTEQFF.

This sequence joins TRBV23-1 and TRBJ2-7, with D tentatively TRBD2 (6 bases). TRBV23-1 is designated an ORF whose function remains uncertain. This CDR3 has 17 amino acids. Between the trimmed V and J ends, which lost 9 bases and 4 bases, there was a span of 28 bases. In nucleotides, the CDR3 is TGCGCCAGGAGAGGCCGGACGGCCGGCCGGGGGATATACGAGCAGTACTTC. Translating it yields CARRGRTAGRGIYEQYF.

The chain recombines TRBV6-5 with TRBJ2-2, with TRBD1 matching 7 bases. This CDR3 is 15 amino acids long. CDR1 and CDR2 (germline): MNHEY, SVGAGI. V gave up 2 bases and J gave up 4 bases; unmatched junction bases: 4. Here the CDR3 DNA reads TGTGCCAGCAGTTACAGTTACAGGGGCACCGGGGAGCTGTTTTTT. Its translation: CASSYSYRGTGELFF.

This chain connects TRBV3-1 (or the pseudogene TRBV3-2) to TRBJ2-3; D is ambiguous. Trimming left V 4 bases short and J 5 bases short, with 7 bases between. The germline CDR1 and CDR2 sequences are LGHDT and YNNKEL (reference sequence). The CDR3 extends over 12 amino acids. The CDR3 nucleotides read TGTGCCAGCAGCCCCCTCGGAGATACGCAGTATTTT. Protein sequence: CASSPLGDTQYF.

DNA of the CDR3: TGCGCCAGCAGTCAATCCCGGAACCGGGACACTTTGAACACTGAAGCTTTCTTT. It specifies CASSQSRNRDTLNTEAFF. V gene TRBV23-1 combines with J gene TRBJ1-1, with D possibly TRBD1 on 6 matching bases. TRBV23-1 qualifies as an ORF whose function is uncertain. Between the trimmed V and J ends, which lost 0 bases and 0 bases, there was a span of 17 bases. The CDR3 is 18 amino acids.

The V and J genes are TRBV16 and TRBJ2-1; 7 bases fit TRBD2. The CDR3 is 15 residues long. CDR1 KGHSY and CDR2 FQNENV come from the germline V gene. The V segment lost 0 bases and the J segment 7 bases; nucleotides outside the gene matches: 6. Here the CDR3 reads CASSQSLREANEQFF. The CDR3 DNA follows: TGTGCCAGCAGCCAATCTCTCCGGGAGGCGAATGAGCAGTTCTTC.

Only a few counts were recorded for this clone. This rearrangement joins TRBV9 to TRBJ2-2; 8 nucleotides align to TRBD2. The germline V gene encodes CDR1 SGDLS and CDR2 YYNGEE. The trim removed 4 bases at V and 7 bases at J, leaving 12 bases unmatched. This CDR3 has 16 residues. CDR3 region: CASSPNIGLAGGELFF. Written as DNA, the CDR3 is TGTGCCAGCAGCCCCAATATCGGACTAGCCGGCGGGGAGCTGTTTTTT.

This chain joins TRBV7-9 and TRBJ1-1, with 9 bases aligning to TRBD1. This CDR3 region has 14 residues. Germline CDR1 SEHNR, CDR2 FQNEAQ (reference sequence). Losses at the gene ends were 3 bases for V and 3 bases for J; bases not matched to a gene: 2. The CDR3 bases are TGTGCCAGCAGCTTGGGGACAGGGTACACTGAAGCTTTCTTT. As protein: CASSLGTGYTEAFF.

The V call is TRBV4-1, the J call TRBJ2-7, with unresolved D. Germline V lookup: CDR1 MGHRA, CDR2 YSYEKL. The CDR3 contains 12 residues. V was trimmed by 1 base and J by 9 bases, leaving 10 bases between them. In DNA, the CDR3 is TGCGCCAGCAGCCAAGGTTCGAAGGGGCAGTACTTC. Translated: CASSQGSKGQYF.

V usage is TRBV28 and J usage is TRBJ2-3; D might be TRBD2 (5 bases). Trimming pared 5 bases from V and 3 bases from J, leaving 15 bases between. CDR1 is MDHEN, CDR2 SYDVKM, per germline. CDR3 length equals 15 residues. This chain's CDR3 is CASSQDLTRTDTQYF. The CDR3 DNA is TGTGCCAGCAGTCAGGACCTTACTAGAACAGATACGCAGTATTTT.

V usage is TRBV28 and J usage is TRBJ1-6, with unresolved D. Germline assignment: CDR1 MDHEN and CDR2 SYDVKM. The CDR3 is made up of 12 amino acids. The V end lost 6 bases, the J end lost 7 bases, and 7 bases lay between the germline ends. The CDR3 sequence: CASRPGNSPLHF. CDR3 DNA: TGTGCCAGCAGGCCGGGGAATTCACCCCTCCACTTT.

The rearrangement joins TRBV6-1 to TRBJ1-6; TRBD1 is a possible D gene (5 bases). V shed 3 bases and J shed 3 bases, with 24 bases lying between them. The germline gives CDR1 MNHNS, CDR2 SASEGT. The CDR3 runs 20 residues. This CDR3 is CASSDWGTADGGYYNSPLHF. The CDR3 nucleotides read TGTGCCAGCAGTGATTGGGGGACCGCGGATGGGGGTTACTATAATTCACCCCTCCACTTT.

The chain is built from TRBV28 and TRBJ2-3; 9 nucleotides agree with TRBD2. Losses at the gene ends were 5 bases for V and 5 bases for J; bases not matched to a gene: 11. Per germline, CDR1 MDHEN and CDR2 SYDVKM. The CDR3 sequence is 16 residues long. The CDR3 DNA reads as TGTGCCAGCAGTCCCGGGACTAGCTTTGTTGAAGATACGCAGTATTTT. Its translation is CASSPGTSFVEDTQYF. Using reference TRBV28 and TRBJ2-3 for the parts outside the CDR3, the full variable domain is DVKVTQSSRYLVKRTGEKVFLECVQDMDHENMFWYRQDPGLGLRLIYFSYDVKMKEKGDIPEGYSVSREKKERFSLILESASTNQTSMYLCASSPGTSFVEDTQYFGPGTRLTVL.

The table lists this clone with a few counts. This rearrangement joins TRBV7-9 to TRBJ2-5; tentatively, D is TRBD2 (6 bases). The germline V gene has CDR1 SEHNR and CDR2 FQNEAQ (reference sequence). There are 14 residues in the CDR3. Trimming took off 2 bases at V and 4 bases at J, with 11 bases between the two ends. The CDR3: CASSLWRASETQYF. The CDR3 bases are TGTGCCAGCAGCTTATGGAGGGCGTCAGAGACCCAGTACTTC.

The chain employs TRBV7-6 and TRBJ2-6, with D possibly being TRBD2 (6 bases). Germline V gene sequence: CDR1 SGHVS, CDR2 FNYEAQ. Trimming took off 1 base at V and 0 bases at J, with 10 bases between the two ends. The CDR3 extends over 17 amino acids. The CDR3 coding sequence is TGTGCCAGCAGCTTAGAGGCGGGAAACTCTGGGGCCAACGTCCTGACTTTC. Encoded protein: CASSLEAGNSGANVLTF.

The CDR3: CASRSTVSQQFF. The CDR3 DNA sequence: TGTGCCAGCAGGTCGACAGTGAGCCAGCAGTTCTTC. The chain has TRBV28 and TRBJ2-1; tentatively, D is TRBD1 (5 bases). Germline assignment: CDR1 MDHEN and CDR2 SYDVKM. The CDR3 is 12 residues long. V was pared by 6 bases and J by 11 bases, with 14 bases between.

This sequence joins TRBV4-2 and TRBJ1-1; D is possibly TRBD1 (5 bases). The CDR3 contains 15 residues. V lost 0 bases and J lost 5, with 13 bases in between. Germline V lookup: CDR1 LGHNA, CDR2 YNFKEQ. The CDR3 protein is CASSQEGVGETEAFF. The CDR3 nucleotides are TGTGCCAGCAGCCAAGAGGGGGTAGGAGAGACTGAAGCTTTCTTT.

The rearrangement joins TRBV10-3 to TRBJ2-7; possibly TRBD2 for D (5 bases). The CDR3 runs to 11 residues. With 7 bases removed from V and 3 bases from J, the gap between germline ends came to 7 bases. CDR1 is ENHRY, CDR2 SYGVKD, per germline. CDR3 residues: CAITRDYEQYF. The CDR3 region has the DNA TGTGCCATCACCCGGGACTACGAGCAGTACTTC.

V is TRBV11-3 and J is TRBJ1-1; TRBD1 matches 9 bases. With V trimmed by 2 bases and J by 7 bases, 2 bases remained unmatched. Germline assignment: CDR1 SGHNT and CDR2 YENEEA. This CDR3 spans 13 amino acids. CDR3 DNA sequence: TGTGCCAGCAGCTTATCGGACAGGGGTGAAGCTTTCTTT. Translated: CASSLSDRGEAFF.